A selection of T cell receptor beta chains follows, all from one sample in a study of cytomegalovirus exposure and HLA in healthy donors. Using immunoSEQ multiplex PCR, the repertoire was profiled, and TCRdb retains in-frame clones only, with some absent. The sample records approximately 96,000 clones, around two thirds being singletons. Sequencing was done on a sample of PBMCs. Receptor source: a male donor in good health and CMV-seronegative. The conserved cysteine and the conserved F or W are not part of the CDR3 here. The order of the fields is J gene, V gene, CDR3 protein.

TRBJ2-3	TRBV7-2	ASSLDLQGGTDTQY
TRBJ2-3	TRBV10-3	AISGNSGSPSDTQY
TRBJ2-7	TRBV4-3	ASSQDGVAGGSSVHEQY
TRBJ1-1	TRBV7-8	ASSFKTGNAEAF
TRBJ2-3	TRBV9	ASSVDEGGPYDTQY
TRBJ1-5	TRBV10-3	AIRGHNDQPQH
TRBJ2-3	TRBV28	ASRGGHSTDTQY
TRBJ1-1	TRBV14	ASSPTRDTEAF
TRBJ2-5	TRBV29-1	SVRTGGTKTQY
TRBJ1-4	TRBV15	ATSRDGGPSEKLF
TRBJ2-1	TRBV29-1	SVIPSGINNEQF
TRBJ1-1	TRBV10-3	AIRLVTGGDVAF
TRBJ1-1	TRBV19	ASTKWANTEAF
TRBJ1-1	TRBV27	ASSLRLLNTEAF
TRBJ1-1	TRBV29-1	SVHDRKNTEAF
TRBJ2-2	TRBV4-1	ASSQETVWLAGELF
TRBJ1-2	TRBV5-1	ASSLDGQGAYGYT
TRBJ1-2	TRBV20-1	SSRVGGGYT
TRBJ1-1	TRBV19	ASSVTYDTEAF
TRBJ2-7	TRBV7-9	ASSLSGDEQY
TRBJ2-7	TRBV7-2	ASSLVGTTSYEQY
TRBJ1-1	TRBV30	AWRFRANTEAF
TRBJ2-2	TRBV30	AWSVGPPGTGELF
TRBJ1-1	TRBV29-1	SALYFRAEAF
TRBJ1-3	TRBV9	ASSALIHGASGNTIY
TRBJ1-5	TRBV7-9	ASSLGTGSIGNQPQH
TRBJ2-7	TRBV7-9	ASSPPRDISYEQY
TRBJ2-4	TRBV4-1	ASSSGLAFYQY
TRBJ2-1	TRBV5-1	ASSLEEREYNEQF
TRBJ2-7	TRBV6-5	ASSTLDRGSEQY
TRBJ2-3	TRBV14	ASSQGGRKY
TRBJ1-1	TRBV25-1	ASGGGLREAF
TRBJ1-1	TRBV7-2	ASRITTGNTEAF
TRBJ1-6	TRBV27	ASSFVGSPLH
TRBJ2-7	TRBV27	ASSSTRGICEQY
TRBJ2-3	TRBV7-6	ASRGTFTSTDTQY
TRBJ1-4	TRBV5-6	ASSLAGQATNEKLF
TRBJ2-7	TRBV6-1	ASSEGSSGSHEQY
TRBJ2-2	TRBV10-3	AISQGLGPGELF
TRBJ2-7	TRBV28	ASSLDRTSSYEQY